A single sample gave rise to the 12 T cell receptor beta chains below, sequenced in a study of blood T cell repertoires in COVID-19. Sequencing used immunoSEQ multiplex PCR; TCRdb keeps in-frame clones, though not all of them. The table includes about 220,000 clones, 83% detected once. Material: PBMCs or T cells enriched from blood (not recorded which). The receptors here all came from a woman in her 50s who had been exposed to COVID-19.

The rearrangement joins TRBV19 to TRBJ1-2; 8 bases are a match to TRBD1. Per germline, CDR1 LNHDA and CDR2 SQIVND (reference sequence). Trimming at V came to 5 bases and at J to 2 bases, leaving 7 bases not matched to a gene. This CDR3 spans 15 amino acids. This chain's CDR3 is CASSVTGTGNYGYTF. The CDR3 bases are TGTGCCAGTAGTGTCACCGGGACAGGAAACTATGGCTACACCTTC.

V usage is TRBV7-2 and J usage is TRBJ2-1; 8 bases align to TRBD2. The CDR3 contains 17 residues. V shed 4 bases and J 1 base; nucleotides not matched to a gene: 9. From germline, CDR1 is SGHTA and CDR2 FQGNSA. CDR3 nucleotide sequence: TGTGCCAGCAGCTCTACCCCTAGCGGGCTTTCCTACAATGAGCAGTTCTTC. It is translated as CASSSTPSGLSYNEQFF.

The gene calls are TRBV12-5 and TRBJ1-1, with TRBD1 as a possible D gene (6 bases). The CDR3 covers 11 residues. V was shortened by 3 bases and J by 8 bases, with 7 bases between the two germline ends. Germline V gives CDR1 LGHNT, CDR2 FRNRAP. CDR3: CASGFGTEAFF. CDR3 nucleotide sequence: TGTGCTAGTGGTTTCGGGACAGAAGCTTTCTTT. Full variable domain (remainder filled in from reference TRBV12-5 and TRBJ1-1): DARVTQTPRHKVTEMGQEVTMRCQPILGHNTVFWYRQTMMQGLELLAYFRNRAPLDDSGMPKDRFSAEMPDATLATLKIQPSEPRDSAVYFCASGFGTEAFFGQGTRLTVV.

This CDR3 reads CASRKKTAEAFF. CDR3 in DNA: TGTGCCAGCAGAAAAAAAACGGCTGAAGCTTTCTTT. The chain has TRBV12-3 or TRBV12-4 and TRBJ1-1; unclear D gene. V was clipped by 6 bases and J by 6 bases, with 11 bases between them. The CDR3 length is 12 residues.

V is TRBV5-6 and J is TRBJ1-4; 9 nucleotides match TRBD1. The CDR3 is made up of 14 amino acids. The germline V gene encodes CDR1 SGHDT and CDR2 YYEEEE. V shed 1 base and J 8 bases; nucleotides not matched to a gene: 3. For the CDR3, the DNA is TGTGCCAGCAGCTTGAGGGGGACAGGGGAAAAACTGTTTTTT. This sequence encodes CASSLRGTGEKLFF.

The genes are TRBV6-4 and TRBJ2-5, with 7 bases matching TRBD2. Germline lookup yields CDR1 MRHNA and CDR2 SNTAGT. V lost 7 bases, J lost 2 bases, and 13 bases stayed unmatched. This CDR3 region has 16 residues. The CDR3 sequence: CASTLTGSGEQETQYF. The CDR3 coding sequence is TGTGCCAGCACCTTGACGGGAAGCGGGGAACAAGAGACCCAGTACTTC.

The gene calls are TRBV15 and TRBJ2-7; no definite D call. The length of the CDR3 is 14 residues. CDR1 and CDR2 from the germline V gene are LNHNV and YYDKDF (reference sequence). Trimming pared 0 bases from V and 4 bases from J, leaving 10 bases between. CDR3 in amino acids: CATSRELTAYEQYF. The CDR3 DNA sequence: TGTGCCACCAGCAGAGAGTTGACTGCGTACGAGCAGTACTTC.

The genes are TRBV10-1 and TRBJ2-7; D possibly corresponds to TRBD2 (6 bases). The CDR3 runs 13 residues. V dropped 6 bases and J dropped 7 bases, with 16 bases sitting between them. Germline values: CDR1 WNHNN, CDR2 SYGVQD (reference sequence). CDR3 sequence: CASSLGGGREQYF. The CDR3 DNA sequence: TGCGCCAGCAGCCTGGGTGGAGGGCGAGAGCAGTACTTC.

The chain links TRBV12-3 or TRBV12-4 to TRBJ1-2; D is perhaps TRBD1 (6 bases). The CDR3 consists of 13 residues. The V gene lost 1 base and the J gene lost 11 bases, with 14 bases spanning the gap. CDR3 residues: CASSLGQGISYTF. The CDR3 nucleotides are TGTGCCAGCAGTTTAGGTCAGGGGATCTCTTACACCTTC.

This clone was counted a single time. The chain has TRBV18 and TRBJ1-1; TRBD1 aligns across 10 bases. In germline, CDR1 is KGHSH, CDR2 LQKENI. The V and J ends lost 4 bases and 5 bases, in that order; junction bases with no gene match: 4. This CDR3 contains 14 residues. CDR3 protein: CASSLGQGVTEAFF. The CDR3 nucleotides read TGTGCCAGCTCACTTGGACAGGGGGTGACTGAAGCTTTCTTT.

This clone showed up just a few times. The V and J genes are TRBV4-1 and TRBJ2-7, with 9 bases lining up with TRBD2. The CDR3 is made up of 15 amino acids. V shed 4 bases and J 4 bases; nucleotides not matched to a gene: 8. CDR1 and CDR2 (germline): MGHRA, YSYEKL. In nucleotides, the CDR3 is TGCGCCAGCAGCCCGGGCCTAGCGGGGCCTTACGAGCAGTACTTC. Its translation is CASSPGLAGPYEQYF.

The rearrangement links TRBV3-1 (or the pseudogene TRBV3-2) to TRBJ2-6, with 10 bases matching TRBD2. CDR3 length equals 17 residues. V was pared by 3 bases and J by 4 bases, with 6 bases of the junction left unmatched. Germline assignment: CDR1 LGHDT and CDR2 YNNKEL (reference sequence). The CDR3 loop reads CASSQNSGGRGANVLTF. The CDR3 DNA sequence: TGTGCCAGCAGCCAGAATAGCGGGGGGAGAGGGGCCAACGTCCTGACTTTC.